Described below is a single T cell receptor (beta chain) sequence and its context. The antigen is not known. The length of the CDR3 is 16 residues. Germline V gene data show CDR1 as MNHEY and CDR2 as SVGAGI. After removal of 5 bases from V and 7 bases from J, the junction contained 12 bases not matched to a gene. The record originates from a study of early T cells in non-severe SARS-CoV-2 infection. Study background: Whole-blood bulk RNA, unsorted, was sequenced, and chains were unpaired. Whole-study results and caveats: VDJdb-based annotation leaned toward anti-spike CD8 responses and missed private and CD4 specificities.

Researchers tagged individual cDNA molecules with unique molecular identifiers. TCRdb called the 5' RACE reads again in MiXCR, with one record for every CDR3 protein. This sample has 75,000 to 80,000 distinct CDR3 sequences, with around 17% found just once. Sequenced input: whole blood. This chain links TRBV6-5 with TRBJ1-3; 9 bases agree with TRBD1. The TCR originated in an adult who was a healthcare worker with PCR-confirmed SARS-CoV-2 infection or an uninfected control (not recorded which). The CDR3 here is CASSTTGTGLRNTIYF. In DNA, the CDR3 is TGTGCCAGCAGTACCACGGGGACAGGGCTCAGGAACACCATATATTTT.